The T cell receptor (beta chain) under discussion was sequenced for a study of OX40 agonist ivuxolimab in advanced cancers. Study summary: Previous treatment with anti-PD-1, anti-PD-L1 or anti-CTLA-4 therapy was allowed; about 44% had received some. Study-wide results and caveats: By week 6 at 0.1 to 3.0 mg/kg, blood CD4+ and CD8+ T cells had expanded clonally. Averaged across samples, CD8+ T cells carried more expanded clones than CD4+ did.

The CDR3 runs 17 residues. V was clipped by 0 bases and J by 1 base, with 10 bases between them. Germline CDR1 MNHEY, CDR2 SMNVEV (reference sequence). In regard to this clone: Its antigen is unidentified.

Baseline was the first blood sampling point, followed by cycle 4 day 1 and cycle 7 day 1. TCRdb's table, derived via immunoSEQ multiplex PCR, lists solely in-frame clones and lacks some. The sample records under 85,000 clones, over 90% being singletons. This sequence joins TRBV27 and TRBJ1-6; possibly TRBD1 for D (5 bases). This receptor was taken from an adult with an advanced solid tumor such as melanoma, head and neck, liver or kidney cancer. The sequenced sample was CD4+ or CD8+ T cells sorted from blood, obtained in a trial of the OX40 agonist ivuxolimab. The CDR3 DNA sequence: TGTGCCAGCAGTTTATCCGGCAGGGCTTCCTATAATTCACCCCTCCACTTT. This gives the protein CASSLSGRASYNSPLHF.